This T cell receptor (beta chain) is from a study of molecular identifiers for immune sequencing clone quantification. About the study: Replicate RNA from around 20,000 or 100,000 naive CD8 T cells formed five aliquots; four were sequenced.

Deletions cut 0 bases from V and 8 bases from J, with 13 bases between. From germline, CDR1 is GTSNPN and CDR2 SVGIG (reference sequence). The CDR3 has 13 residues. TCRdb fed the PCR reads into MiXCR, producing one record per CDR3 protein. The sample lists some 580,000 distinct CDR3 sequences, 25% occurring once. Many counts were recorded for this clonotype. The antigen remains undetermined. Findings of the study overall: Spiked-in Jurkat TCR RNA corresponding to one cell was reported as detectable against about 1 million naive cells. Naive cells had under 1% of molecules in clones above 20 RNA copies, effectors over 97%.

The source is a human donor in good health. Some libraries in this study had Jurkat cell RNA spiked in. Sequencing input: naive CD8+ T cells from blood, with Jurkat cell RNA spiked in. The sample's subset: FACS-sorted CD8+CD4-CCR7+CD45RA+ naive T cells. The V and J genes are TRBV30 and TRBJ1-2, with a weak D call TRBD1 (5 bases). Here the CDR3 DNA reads TGTGCCTGGAGTGTAGGGCTCCGGGACGGCTACACCTTC. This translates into CAWSVGLRDGYTF.